What follows are 30 T cell receptor beta chains derived from one specimen sequenced in a study of Ad26.COV2.S vaccination and SARS-CoV-2 variants. Treatment noted: some 20 received Ad26.COV2.S at low or high dose, single or two shots; about 5 received placebo; per-sample allocation not given. Collection of the samples took place on day 63 after the first injection of vaccine or placebo. TCRdb keeps only in-frame clones here, not all; method: immunoSEQ multiplex PCR. In the table there are some 500,000 clones, 89% of which are singletons. Sequencing used peripheral blood, obtained in a trial of Ad26.COV2.S vaccine versus placebo. The source of these receptors is a person aged 18-60 years who received the Ad26.COV2.S COVID-19 vaccine or a placebo.

The chain has TRBV7-3 and TRBJ2-1; 10 positions match TRBD2. Trimming at V came to 3 bases and at J to 4 bases, leaving 6 bases not matched to a gene. Germline CDR1 and CDR2: SGHTA and FQGTGA. The CDR3 runs to 16 residues. CDR3 loop: CASSLTGTSAYNEQFF. CDR3 nucleotides: TGTGCCAGCAGCTTGACCGGGACTAGCGCTTACAATGAGCAGTTCTTC.

This clone appeared a single time. CDR3: CAISTRDRERDGYTF. CDR3 DNA sequence: TGTGCCATCAGTACCCGGGACAGGGAGAGAGATGGCTACACCTTC. This sequence joins TRBV10-3 and TRBJ1-2, with 9 bases aligning to TRBD1. After removal of 5 bases from V and 6 bases from J, the junction contained 10 bases not matched to a gene. The V gene's germline CDR1 is ENHRY and CDR2 SYGVKD. The CDR3 spans 15 residues.

V gene TRBV3-1 (or the pseudogene TRBV3-2) combines with J gene TRBJ2-6; D call uncertain. This CDR3 is 19 amino acids long. Germline CDR1 reads LGHDT; CDR2 reads YNNKEL (reference sequence). V was cut by 0 bases and J by 0 bases, with 15 bases left in between. CDR3 region: CASSQDEGPVCSGANVLTF. CDR3 DNA: TGTGCCAGCAGCCAAGATGAAGGGCCAGTATGCTCTGGGGCCAACGTCCTGACTTTC.

This rearrangement joins TRBV25-1 to TRBJ1-4; tentatively, D is TRBD1 (6 bases). There are 14 residues in the CDR3. V was trimmed by 6 bases and J by 6 bases, leaving 14 bases between them. Germline CDR1 MGHDK, CDR2 SYGVNS. The DNA of the CDR3 is TGTGCCAGCAGCGCCGGGACAAATGATGAAAAACTGTTTTTT. Its protein is CASSAGTNDEKLFF.

The chain uses TRBV2 and TRBJ2-3, with unresolved D. The CDR3 sequence is 15 residues long. Germline CDR1 SNHLY, CDR2 FYNNEI. V was shortened by 7 bases and J by 2 bases, with 16 bases between the two germline ends. As DNA, the CDR3 is TGTGCCAGCATCTGGGTCGGAAGGGACACAGATACGCAGTATTTT. Protein: CASIWVGRDTDTQYF. Drawing the rest from reference TRBV2 and TRBJ2-3, the complete variable domain is EPEVTQTPSHQVTQMGQEVILRCVPISNHLYFYWYRQILGQKVEFLVSFYNNEISEKSEIFDDQFSVERPDGSNFTLKIRSTKLEDSAMYFCASIWVGRDTDTQYFGPGTRLTVL.

This sequence joins TRBV6-2 or TRBV6-3 and TRBJ2-7, with D tentatively TRBD2 (5 bases). The CDR3 sequence is 17 residues long. Germline lookup yields CDR1 MNHEY and CDR2 SVGEGT. Trimming pared 5 bases from V and 0 bases from J, leaving 20 bases between. This CDR3 is CASSKPGERPSSYEQYV. In DNA form, the CDR3 reads TGTGCCAGCAGTAAACCCGGGGAGCGCCCGAGCTCCTACGAGCAGTACGTC.

The chain carries TRBV30 and TRBJ1-6; D call uncertain. CDR3 length equals 13 residues. V lost 5 bases to trimming and J lost 4 bases, with 9 bases between them. CDR1 and CDR2 from the germline V gene are GTSNPN and SVGIG (reference sequence). The CDR3 spells CAWAGLYNSPLHF. CDR3 DNA: TGTGCCTGGGCTGGATTGTATAATTCACCCCTCCACTTT.

J is TRBJ2-3 and V is TRBV11-2; D unclear. Between the trimmed V and J ends, which lost 1 base and 1 base, there was a span of 12 bases. The germline V gene encodes CDR1 SGHAT and CDR2 FQNNGV. There are 16 residues in the CDR3. CDR3 in DNA: TGTGCCAGCAGCTTAGGTCCCCAACGGGGCACAGATACGCAGTATTTT. As protein: CASSLGPQRGTDTQYF.

The chain joins TRBV12-5 to TRBJ2-3; TRBD2 aligns across 11 bases. The CDR3 has 16 amino acids. The germline V gene encodes CDR1 LGHNT and CDR2 FRNRAP. J lost 2 bases, V lost 1 base, and 2 bases had no gene match. In nucleotides, the CDR3 is TGTGCTAGTGGTTTGGGACTAGCGGGATACACAGATACGCAGTATTTT. It codes for CASGLGLAGYTDTQYF.

The V gene is TRBV6-2 or TRBV6-3, the J gene TRBJ2-5, with 7 bases fitting TRBD2. CDR1 MNHEY and CDR2 SVGEGT come from the germline V gene. V was pared by 2 bases and J by 5 bases, with 5 bases of the junction left unmatched. The CDR3 length is 14 residues. The chain's CDR3 is CASSYLVGGETQYF. The CDR3 DNA follows: TGTGCCAGCAGTTACCTAGTCGGGGGGGAGACCCAGTACTTC.

The chain combines TRBV2 with TRBJ1-5; D not resolved. Germline values: CDR1 SNHLY, CDR2 FYNNEI. The CDR3 runs 16 residues. The V and J ends lost 3 bases and 10 bases respectively, with 22 bases between them. CDR3 amino acids: CASSDSGHARVIPQHF. The DNA of the CDR3 is TGTGCCAGCAGTGATTCCGGGCATGCGCGCGTCATTCCCCAGCATTTT.

V gene TRBV11-2 combines with J gene TRBJ2-5; D call uncertain. Trimming pared 2 bases from V and 4 bases from J, leaving 2 bases between. The germline V gene has CDR1 SGHAT and CDR2 FQNNGV. CDR3 length: 11 residues. The CDR3 region is CASSLTETQYF. CDR3 nucleotide sequence: TGTGCCAGCAGCTTAACAGAGACCCAGTACTTC.

The chain combines TRBV5-1 with TRBJ2-5; D is perhaps TRBD1 or TRBD2 (5 bases each). This CDR3 region has 15 residues. Per germline, CDR1 SGHRS and CDR2 YFSETQ. V lost 4 bases to trimming and J lost 0 bases, with 13 bases between them. The DNA of the CDR3 is TGCGCCAGCAGCCCGGGACCAACGTACCAAGAGACCCAGTACTTC. It specifies CASSPGPTYQETQYF.

V is TRBV9 and J is TRBJ1-3; D is unresolved. Germline V lookup: CDR1 SGDLS, CDR2 YYNGEE. The V end lost 3 bases, the J end lost 1 base, and 11 bases lay between the germline ends. CDR3 length: 15 amino acids. CDR3 DNA sequence: TGTGCCAGCAGCGGACCGTTAGGGTCTGGAAACACCATATATTTT. Translating gives CASSGPLGSGNTIYF.

This chain joins TRBV19 and TRBJ2-1, with 7 positions matching TRBD1. Germline V CDR1 and CDR2: LNHDA, SQIVND (reference sequence). Germline trimming cut 4 bases from V and 0 bases from J; bases unmatched to any gene: 15. The CDR3 length is 19 residues. For the CDR3, the DNA is TGTGCCAGTAGTACGGCCGGGACAGTTACCAAGTTCTCCTACAATGAGCAGTTCTTC. Translating it yields CASSTAGTVTKFSYNEQFF.

This clone was counted only a few times. The chain uses TRBV5-6 and TRBJ1-1; D not certain. The CDR3 has 12 amino acids. Germline values: CDR1 SGHDT, CDR2 YYEEEE. Trimming stripped 2 bases from V and 6 bases from J, with 8 bases between. Here the CDR3 DNA reads TGTGCCAGCAGCTTTGGCCGGGCTGAAGCTTTCTTT. This translates into CASSFGRAEAFF.

This chain joins TRBV29-1 and TRBJ1-1; 9 positions match TRBD1. Germline values: CDR1 SQVTM, CDR2 ANQGSEA. There are 18 residues in the CDR3. Losses at the gene ends were 2 bases for V and 0 bases for J; bases not matched to a gene: 13. CDR3 coding DNA: TGCAGCGTTGAACCAAGGACAGGGGACGCCCTATTGAACACTGAAGCTTTCTTT. Translation gives CSVEPRTGDALLNTEAFF. Full variable domain (rest looked up from reference TRBV29-1 and TRBJ1-1): SAVISQKPSRDICQRGTSLTIQCQVDSQVTMMFWYRQQPGQSLTLIATANQGSEATYESGFVIDKFPISRPNLTFSTLTVSNMSPEDSSIYLCSVEPRTGDALLNTEAFFGQGTRLTVV.

The CDR3 coding sequence is TGTGCCAGCAGCCATTCCCTGGGGGGAAAACTGTTTTTT. The encoded protein is CASSHSLGGKLFF. The rearrangement joins TRBV3-1 (or the pseudogene TRBV3-2) to TRBJ1-4; a weak D match, TRBD1 (5 bases). Germline values: CDR1 LGHDT, CDR2 YNNKEL (reference sequence). With 3 bases removed from V and 10 bases from J, the gap between germline ends came to 12 bases. The CDR3 is made up of 13 amino acids.

The J gene is TRBJ1-2, the V gene TRBV7-2; D is ambiguous. The CDR3 covers 15 residues. V was pared by 3 bases and J by 2 bases, with 13 bases between. CDR1 SGHTA and CDR2 FQGNSA come from the germline V gene. CDR3 in DNA: TGTGCCAGCAGCTTTGTTTCACAGACGAACTATGGCTACACCTTC. Protein sequence: CASSFVSQTNYGYTF.

The chain is built from TRBV6-5 and TRBJ2-3; D may match TRBD1 or TRBD2 (7 bases each). The CDR3 loop spans 14 amino acids. Deletions cut 9 bases from V and 5 bases from J, with 18 bases between. Germline V gene lookup returns CDR1 MNHEY and CDR2 SVGAGI. The CDR3 region is CASREGAGGDTQYF. CDR3 sequence (DNA): TGTGCCAGTAGGGAGGGGGCAGGGGGAGATACGCAGTATTTT.

The gene calls are TRBV27 and TRBJ1-1; D possibly corresponds to TRBD1 (6 bases). The germline V gene encodes CDR1 MNHEY and CDR2 SMNVEV (reference sequence). The CDR3 covers 14 residues. The V and J ends lost 6 bases and 4 bases respectively, with 15 bases between them. CDR3 in DNA: TGTGCCAGCAGCTCACAGGGCCGGATCACTGAAGCTTTCTTT. Translated, it gives CASSSQGRITEAFF.

The CDR3 protein is CASSSPGLAGYNEQFF. The CDR3 coding sequence is TGTGCCAGCAGCTCCCCGGGACTAGCGGGGTACAATGAGCAGTTCTTC. This chain uses TRBV7-9 with TRBJ2-1; the match to TRBD2 covers 13 bases. V lost 4 bases, J lost 4 bases, and 4 bases stayed unmatched. Per germline, CDR1 SEHNR and CDR2 FQNEAQ (reference sequence). This CDR3 is 16 amino acids long. The full variable domain, completed using reference TRBV7-9 and TRBJ2-1, is DTGVSQNPRHKITKRGQNVTFRCDPISEHNRLYWYRQTLGQGPEFLTYFQNEAQLEKSRLLSDRFSAERPKGSFSTLEIQRTEQGDSAMYLCASSSPGLAGYNEQFFGPGTRLTVL.

This chain joins TRBV21-1 and TRBJ1-5; the DNA was not compared with TRBD1, the D call given in the table. TRBV21-1 represents a pseudogene. The CDR3 extends over 14 amino acids. CDR3 sequence reads: CASSPEQGNQPQHF. CDR3 bases: TGTGCCAGCAGCCCGGAACAGGGGAATCAGCCCCAGCATTTT.

The chain uses TRBV6-4 and TRBJ1-2; tentatively, D is TRBD1 (5 bases). Trimming shortened V by 7 bases and J by 4 bases, and 13 bases separated the two germline ends. Germline values: CDR1 MRHNA, CDR2 SNTAGT. The CDR3 contains 13 residues. The CDR3 nucleotides read TGTGCCAGCACTAGGACAATCTCCTATGGCTACACCTTC. Protein product: CASTRTISYGYTF.

The chain is built from TRBV7-9 and TRBJ2-1, with TRBD2 matching over 13 bases. CDR3 length equals 14 residues. The V and J ends lost 1 base and 9 bases, in that order; junction bases with no gene match: 0. The germline V gene encodes CDR1 SEHNR and CDR2 FQNEAQ (reference sequence). This CDR3 reads CASSLGTSGSEQFF. In DNA, the CDR3 is TGTGCCAGCAGCTTAGGGACTAGCGGGAGTGAGCAGTTCTTC.

The chain joins TRBV7-9 to TRBJ1-2; possible D gene TRBD1, 5 bases. Per the germline V gene, CDR1 is SEHNR and CDR2 is FQNEAQ (reference sequence). The CDR3 runs 14 residues. Trimming removed 2 bases from V and 7 bases from J, with 14 bases in between. CDR3 amino acids: CASSLPGLKRGYTF. CDR3 bases: TGTGCCAGCAGCTTACCAGGGTTAAAGCGTGGCTACACCTTC.

The chain employs TRBV6-5 and TRBJ2-2; D perhaps matches TRBD1 (6 bases). Germline CDR1 MNHEY, CDR2 SVGAGI. The CDR3 is 14 amino acids. V was clipped by 8 bases and J by 6 bases, with 16 bases between them. CDR3 region: CASPQSGVPGELFF. CDR3 in DNA: TGTGCCAGCCCTCAGTCAGGGGTCCCCGGGGAGCTGTTTTTT.

The chain joins TRBV6-4 to TRBJ2-1, with 9 bases lining up with TRBD2. Germline V lookup: CDR1 MRHNA, CDR2 SNTAGT. The CDR3 runs 15 residues. V lost 5 bases to trimming and J lost 2 bases; unmatched junction nucleotides: 4. For the CDR3, the DNA is TGTGCCAGCAGTCTCGCGGGGGGGCCCTACAATGAGCAGTTCTTC. It encodes CASSLAGGPYNEQFF.

The V call is TRBV27, the J call TRBJ2-7; D perhaps matches TRBD1 (5 bases). The CDR3 loop spans 14 amino acids. The V and J ends lost 3 bases and 2 bases respectively, with 11 bases between them. Germline V gene data show CDR1 as MNHEY and CDR2 as SMNVEV (reference sequence). DNA for the CDR3: TGTGCCAGCAGTTTCGTAGGGGAACCCTACGAGCAGTACTTC. Translation: CASSFVGEPYEQYF.

The chain joins TRBV6-5 to TRBJ2-5; 10 nucleotides agree with TRBD2. CDR1 is MNHEY, CDR2 SVGAGI, per germline. V gave up 2 bases and J gave up 4 bases; unmatched junction bases: 1. The CDR3 totals 14 residues. The CDR3 spells CASSYSGRAETQYF. As DNA, the CDR3 is TGTGCCAGCAGTTACAGCGGGAGGGCAGAGACCCAGTACTTC.